This T cell receptor beta chain is drawn from a study of shared clonotypes between healthy human individuals. Whole-study context: Per donor, CD8 memory used one plate, CD8 naive used two, CD4 memory used three and CD4 naive used three. Study outcomes and limitations: Naive subsets typically showed greater estimated richness than memory subsets.

Naive CD8 cells were CD45RO-negative, positively selected for CCR7, excluding terminally differentiated effector memory CD45RA+ cells. Here immunoSEQ multiplex PCR was the method, and the copy in TCRdb shows in-frame clones only, minus some. The sample includes around 1.9 million clones, approximately 92% of them seen just once. A single count supports this clone. The antigen is unknown. Sequencing was carried out using naive CD8+ T cells from PBMCs. This receptor was identified in a man between 18 and 29 years old in good health. Some clones in this sample may be carry-over from other donors' samples.

CDR3 sequence reads: CASKLVGTGNYGYTF. The CDR3 region has the DNA TGTGCCAGTAAACTCGTCGGGACAGGGAACTATGGCTACACCTTC. The rearrangement joins TRBV19 to TRBJ1-2; 9 bases line up with TRBD1. Germline lookup yields CDR1 LNHDA and CDR2 SQIVND (reference sequence). J was trimmed by 2 bases and V by 7 bases; bases with no gene match: 8. The CDR3 is 15 residues long.